This T cell receptor beta chain is drawn from a study of T cells in Graves' hyperthyroidism and ophthalmopathy. Exclusion of patients followed from uncontrolled infection, other autoimmune disease, pregnancy or lactation. Each diagnosis drew on symptoms, thyroxine, TRAb, thyroid ultrasound and orbital computed tomography findings. PBMCs stemmed from approximately 10 ml fresh peripheral blood. Study-level points and caveats: Before onset, by a median of around 6.1 months, the model predicted ophthalmopathy.

Amplification targeted TCR beta CDR3 regions from RNA transcripts. Carried out on the TCR CDR3, a first-round RT-PCR used the HTBI primer set. TCRdb called the multiplex PCR reads again in MiXCR, with one record for every CDR3 protein. Of about 720,000 distinct CDR3 sequences in the sample, approximately 16% were seen once. The V segment lost 4 bases and the J segment 6 bases; nucleotides outside the gene matches: 5. The CDR3 sequence is 15 residues long. The germline CDR1 and CDR2 sequences are MDHEN and SYDVKM. Many counts were recorded for this clonotype. Its antigen remains unidentified. This clonotype was obtained from a man younger than 35 with Graves' hyperthyroidism. V gene TRBV28 combines with J gene TRBJ2-2; TRBD2 matches at 10 bases. Sequenced material: blood. The CDR3 coding sequence is TGTGCCAGCAGTTCCCTTACTAGCGGGGCCGGGGAGCTGTTTTTT. Translation gives CASSSLTSGAGELFF.